This TCR beta chain came from a study of blood T cell repertoires in COVID-19. The table lists this clone with a few counts. Method: immunoSEQ multiplex PCR; TCRdb's copy keeps in-frame clones and lacks some. The repertoire consists of roughly 200,000 clones, with around 84% occurring once and the leading ten covering 10%. Germline V gene sequence: CDR1 SGHDT, CDR2 YYEEEE. The V end was cut by 6 bases, the J end by 4 bases, with 14 bases between. This CDR3 is 14 amino acids long. In Seattle, patients joined the study during active infection and were tracked longitudinally. This receptor was identified in an elderly woman with COVID-19, enrolled during active disease. The sequenced sample was peripheral blood. The rearrangement uses TRBV5-6 and TRBJ1-5, with D possibly matching TRBD1 (6 bases). CDR3 region: CASNAGESNQPQHF. DNA of the CDR3: TGTGCCAGCAACGCAGGGGAAAGTAATCAGCCCCAGCATTTT.